This TCR beta chain was obtained from a study of cytotoxic CD8 clonotypes in ibrutinib-treated CLL. About the research overall: For this cohort, patients were about a dozen relapsed/refractory and around 16 treatment-naive, while 17 were IGHV unmutated. Overall study findings and caveats: Circulating CD8+ T-cell counts were tracked by baseline clonality, which exceeded that of age-matched healthy donors. Clonality went up at ibrutinib response and then declined back toward baseline at progression. Public clonotypes, an uncommon group, contracted or remained stable on treatment.

Repertoires were generated with immunoSEQ multiplex PCR, while TCRdb's copy carries only in-frame clones and drops some. The sample carries 75,000 to 80,000 clones, over 65% recorded once. The length of the CDR3 is 13 residues. Trimming stripped 7 bases from V and 9 bases from J, with 16 bases between. Germline V gene sequence: CDR1 MNHNS, CDR2 SASEGT. On this clone: The antigen is not known.

The sequence came from a human donor with chronic lymphocytic leukemia. Sequences were derived from PBMCs, sampled after 24 months of ibrutinib treatment. The V call is TRBV6-1, the J call TRBJ1-5, with D possibly TRBD1 on 6 matching bases. CDR3 sequence reads: CASISRTEGPQHF. CDR3 DNA: TGTGCCAGCATCAGTCGGACAGAGGGGCCCCAGCATTTT.